A single sample gave rise to the 15 T cell receptor beta chains below, sequenced in a study of regulatory T cells in long-lasting Graves disease. Time point of the sample: newly diagnosed GD, antithyroid drugs for less than 3 months. PBMC RNA served as the TCR library source. To make TCR beta libraries, researchers used iRepertoire HTBI primers and Arm-PCR of CDR3 regions. TCRdb passed the multiplex PCR reads through MiXCR, listing each CDR3 protein once. This table has 550,000 to 700,000 distinct CDR3 sequences, about 16% appearing once. These data are also associated with another study on T cells in Graves' hyperthyroidism and ophthalmopathy.

The material sequenced was peripheral blood mononuclear cells (PBMCs), taken at new diagnosis, from a patient treated with antithyroid drugs. The receptors here all came from a man in his late teens or twenties with Graves disease.

This chain links TRBV3-1 with TRBJ1-3; TRBD1 is a possible D gene (5 bases). CDR3 length: 16 amino acids. V lost 4 bases and J lost 0, with 13 bases in between. CDR1 is LGHDT and CDR2 is YNNKEL in the germline V gene (reference sequence). The CDR3 bases are TGTGCCAGCAGCCGCCGGGAGACAGTCTCTGGAAACACCATATATTTT. Translated: CASSRRETVSGNTIYF.

V is TRBV11-2 and J is TRBJ1-1; D is possibly TRBD1 (6 bases). The germline V gene encodes CDR1 SGHAT and CDR2 FQNNGV. Trimming took off 5 bases at V and 8 bases at J, with 12 bases between the two ends. This CDR3 comprises 12 residues. The CDR3, as DNA: TGTGCCAGCAGCACGGACAGTATCGAAGCTTTCTTT. It yields the protein CASSTDSIEAFF.

The table lists this clonotype with a few counts. The gene calls are TRBV2 and TRBJ2-3; 8 nucleotides line up with TRBD2. The length of the CDR3 is 14 residues. Germline CDR1 is SNHLY and CDR2 is FYNNEI. The J segment lost 6 bases and the V segment lost 4 bases, leaving 6 bases of the junction unmatched. CDR3 sequence: CASSASAGADTQYF. DNA for the CDR3: TGTGCCAGCAGTGCCTCAGCGGGAGCTGATACGCAGTATTTT.

CDR3 amino acids: CASSQVLGRAQGEQFF. The CDR3 coding sequence is TGCGCCAGCAGCCAAGTTCTCGGGAGGGCCCAGGGTGAGCAGTTCTTC. The chain has TRBV4-1 and TRBJ2-1, with TRBD2 matching 8 bases. The V and J ends lost 1 base and 9 bases, in that order; junction bases with no gene match: 11. The germline gives CDR1 MGHRA, CDR2 YSYEKL. CDR3 length equals 16 residues.

The chain carries TRBV12-3 or TRBV12-4 and TRBJ2-7, with 9 bases identical to TRBD1. This CDR3 spans 15 amino acids. With 4 bases clipped from V and 5 bases from J, the junction kept 9 bases outside the gene matches. Here the CDR3 DNA reads TGTGCCAGCAGTTCGAGTCCCGGGACAGGGAACGAGCAGTACTTC. The encoded protein is CASSSSPGTGNEQYF.

This clonotype was counted ten times or more. The rearrangement joins TRBV6-1 to TRBJ2-7; D not resolved. Germline V CDR1 and CDR2: MNHNS, SASEGT. Trimming shortened V by 3 bases and J by 2 bases, and 11 bases separated the two germline ends. The CDR3 loop spans 14 amino acids. The CDR3 DNA is TGTGCCAGCAGTGACGGTCTGGCGACCTACGAGCAGTACTTC. Translated: CASSDGLATYEQYF.

V and J are TRBV20-1 and TRBJ1-5; 7 bases are a match to TRBD1. Per germline, CDR1 DFQATT and CDR2 SNEGSKA (reference sequence). The length of the CDR3 is 16 residues. The junction had 17 bases not matched to a gene; V was cut back by 6 bases and J by 6 bases. DNA of the CDR3: TGCAGTGCCGTGAGAGGGACAGCCGGGCAGGGTCAGCCCCAGCATTTT. Translated, it gives CSAVRGTAGQGQPQHF.

The J gene is TRBJ2-3, the V gene TRBV7-3; 12 bases are shared with TRBD2. CDR3 length equals 23 residues. V trimming: 5 bases; J trimming: 3 bases; junction bases outside the gene matches: 27. CDR1 and CDR2 (germline): SGHTA, FQGTGA. The CDR3 DNA reads as TGTGCCAGCAGCCAACCTTTGGCTAGCGGGAGGGACAGATACGCGAGGGATACAGATACGCAGTATTTT. This sequence encodes CASSQPLASGRDRYARDTDTQYF. Drawing the rest from reference TRBV7-3 and TRBJ2-3, the complete variable domain is GAGVSQTPSNKVTEKGKYVELRCDPISGHTALYWYRQSLGQGPEFLIYFQGTGAADDSGLPNDRFFAVRPEGSVSTLKIQRTERGDSAVYLCASSQPLASGRDRYARDTDTQYFGPGTRLTVL.

J is TRBJ1-2 and V is TRBV20-1, with D maybe TRBD1 (6 bases). This CDR3 comprises 14 residues. Between the trimmed V and J ends, which lost 0 bases and 2 bases, there was a span of 10 bases. In germline, CDR1 is DFQATT, CDR2 SNEGSKA (reference sequence). The CDR3 DNA reads TGCAGTGCTAGAGAGGCAGGGGTGAACTATGGCTACACCTTC. Residues: CSAREAGVNYGYTF.

This clonotype occurred many times. The rearrangement uses TRBV29-1 and TRBJ2-7; no reliable D call. The V gene's germline CDR1 is SQVTM and CDR2 ANQGSEA. V shed 7 bases and J shed 7 bases, with 14 bases lying between them. The CDR3 is 11 residues long. The CDR3 reads CSARALGEQYF. The DNA for the CDR3 is TGCAGCGCTCGAGCCCTGGGGGAGCAGTACTTC.

This clonotype occurred many times. The V and J genes are TRBV20-1 and TRBJ2-5; 8 bases align to TRBD2. This CDR3 has 15 amino acids. V dropped 3 bases and J dropped 2; count of bases not matched to a gene: 8. CDR1 is DFQATT, CDR2 SNEGSKA, per germline (reference sequence). CDR3 sequence reads: CSASGGASDQETQYF. Written as DNA, the CDR3 is TGCAGTGCTAGCGGGGGGGCTAGCGATCAAGAGACCCAGTACTTC.

The chain has TRBV30 and TRBJ1-3, with 10 bases lining up with TRBD1. The CDR3 is 15 amino acids. Germline-derived CDR1 and CDR2 are GTSNPN and SVGIG (reference sequence). V shed 5 bases, J shed 0 bases, and the junction held 4 bases outside the gene matches. The CDR3 sequence: CAWAGTGASGNTIYF. The CDR3 DNA sequence: TGTGCCTGGGCCGGGACAGGGGCCTCTGGAAACACCATATATTTT.

This clonotype was detected ten times or more. The CDR3 nucleotides are TGTGCCAGCAGTTTACTGACGAGACTATCCTTGGAGCAGTACTTC. This gives the protein CASSLLTRLSLEQYF. J is TRBJ2-7 and V is TRBV28; a possible D gene is TRBD2 (5 bases). The CDR3 contains 15 residues. V lost 2 bases to trimming and J lost 7 bases, with 18 bases between them. Germline-derived CDR1 and CDR2 are MDHEN and SYDVKM.

The V call is TRBV14, the J call TRBJ1-6; D unresolved. The CDR3 consists of 15 residues. Trimming stripped 0 bases from V and 10 bases from J, with 13 bases between. Per the germline V gene, CDR1 is SGHDN and CDR2 is FVKESK. The CDR3 nucleotides are TGTGCCAGCAGCCAAGAAGGTGGGGATGGATCACCCCTCCACTTT. Its protein product is CASSQEGGDGSPLHF.

The chain carries TRBV20-1 and TRBJ2-1, with 13 bases identical to TRBD2. The CDR3 runs to 16 residues. V lost 1 base, J lost 9 bases, and 9 bases stayed unmatched. From germline, CDR1 is DFQATT and CDR2 SNEGSKA (reference sequence). The DNA for the CDR3 is TGCAGTGCTAGAGTCCTACTAGCGGGAGGGTCCCCTGAGCAGTTCTTC. It codes for CSARVLLAGGSPEQFF.